This TCR beta chain emerged from a study of T cell clusters in autoimmune cytopenias. TRB amplification used around 0.25 ug of peripheral blood genomic DNA. From germline, CDR1 is DFQATT and CDR2 SNEGSKA (reference sequence). There are 17 residues in the CDR3. TRB was amplified by touch-down multiplex PCR, primer pools A and B combined. TCRdb re-called the multiplex PCR reads and gives one entry per CDR3 protein, without DNA. The specimen's table records over 6,500 distinct CDR3 sequences. These data were also filed under a second study, of T cell repertoires in aging, cancer and after chemotherapy. From that report: Patients with chronic lymphocytic leukemia were sampled before and after fludarabine- or bendamustine-based chemotherapy. In cancer patients, declining TCR diversity with age involved lost richness and lost evenness.

This sequence joins TRBV20-1 and TRBJ2-3; TCRdb returns TRBD2, unconfirmable since there is no DNA. Sequencing was done on a sample of peripheral blood. This TCR was recovered from a human donor with an autoimmune cytopenia or autoimmune hepatitis (not recorded which). CDR3 protein: CSARDLGTSGITDTQYF.